This entry describes one T cell receptor (beta chain). Its antigen is unidentified. This entry is derived from a study of metastatic and nonmetastatic thyroid tumors. Across the whole study: Patients with malignant and benign thyroid disease provided blood and tumor or nodule tissue, whose repertoires were compared. Study-level points and caveats: Malignant thyroid tumors reportedly had TCR beta diversity that was significantly higher than in benign nodules, in blood and tumor.

The entire patient cohort was treatment-naive prior to thyroid surgery. Authors' data handling: Clinicopathological groups supplied CDR3 differences that were used to build a distant-metastasis classifier for papillary thyroid cancer. TCRdb re-clonotyped the PCR reads through MiXCR. TCRdb, rather than the study authors, made the V and J calls. Here the sample spans over 50,000 clones, less than 30% being singletons. The germline V gene has CDR1 MGHRA and CDR2 YSYEKL. Unmatched junction bases numbered 8, after V lost 2 bases and J lost 3 bases. The CDR3 runs 16 residues. Sequencing was carried out using blood. The origin of this receptor is a female donor with papillary thyroid cancer or a benign thyroid nodule (not recorded which). Some clones in this sample may be carry-over from other donors' samples. The chain is built from TRBV4-1 and TRBJ1-2; 8 bases map to TRBD1. CDR3 sequence: CASSQMTGVRDYGYTF. CDR3 coding DNA: TGCGCCAGCAGCCAAATGACAGGGGTACGGGACTATGGCTACACCTTC.